This record looks at one TCR beta chain sequence and its context. What it binds is unknown. Germline CDR1 SNHLY, CDR2 FYNNEI. The CDR3 loop spans 16 amino acids. Trimming shortened V by 0 bases and J by 10 bases, and 16 bases separated the two germline ends. The sample belongs to a study of human T cells and chemical hapten exposure. Study background: In the roughly 25-week study, patients were dosed weekly with diphenylcyclopropenone on the scalp throughout. Points from the study as a whole: More PT1 expanded TCRs went with higher patch test scores.

Documented time point: pre-sensitization, week 0. Regarding treatment: therapeutic diphenylcyclopropenone sensitization with weekly scalp DPC. Using its own MiXCR run on the RACE reads, TCRdb lists one record per CDR3 protein. The sample holds some 90,000 distinct CDR3 sequences, around 8.8% seen once. V and J are TRBV2 and TRBJ1-6; a possible D gene is TRBD1 (6 bases). This TCR was recovered from a man aged 35-49 years with alopecia areata. Some clones in this sample may be carry-over from other donors' samples. Sequenced material: whole blood, taken in connection with sensitization to the hapten diphenylcyclopropenone (DPC). DNA of the CDR3: TGTGCCAGCAGTGAAGCGCCGGGGGGCAGAGGGTCACCCCTCCACTTT. This gives the protein CASSEAPGGRGSPLHF.